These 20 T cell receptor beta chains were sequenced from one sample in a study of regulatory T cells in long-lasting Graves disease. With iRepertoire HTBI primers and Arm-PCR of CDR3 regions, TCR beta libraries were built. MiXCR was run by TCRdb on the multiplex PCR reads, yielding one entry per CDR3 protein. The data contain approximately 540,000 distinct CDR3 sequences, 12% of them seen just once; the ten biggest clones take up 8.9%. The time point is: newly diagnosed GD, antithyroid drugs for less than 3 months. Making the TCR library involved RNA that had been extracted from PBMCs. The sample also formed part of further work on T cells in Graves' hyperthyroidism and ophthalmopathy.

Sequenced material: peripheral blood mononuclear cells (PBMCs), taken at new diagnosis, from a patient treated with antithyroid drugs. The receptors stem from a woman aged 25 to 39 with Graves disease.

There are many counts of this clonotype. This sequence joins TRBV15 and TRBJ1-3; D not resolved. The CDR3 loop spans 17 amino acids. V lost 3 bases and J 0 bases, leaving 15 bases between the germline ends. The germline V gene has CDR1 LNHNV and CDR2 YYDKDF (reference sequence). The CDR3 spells CATSRSGWRSSGNTIYF. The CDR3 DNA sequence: TGTGCCACCAGCAGGAGTGGGTGGCGGTCCTCTGGAAACACCATATATTTT. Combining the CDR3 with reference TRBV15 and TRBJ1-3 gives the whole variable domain DAMVIQNPRYQVTQFGKPVTLSCSQTLNHNVMYWYQQKSSQAPKLLFHYYDKDFNNEADTPDNFQSRRPNTSFCFLDIRSPGLGDTAMYLCATSRSGWRSSGNTIYFGEGSWLTVV.

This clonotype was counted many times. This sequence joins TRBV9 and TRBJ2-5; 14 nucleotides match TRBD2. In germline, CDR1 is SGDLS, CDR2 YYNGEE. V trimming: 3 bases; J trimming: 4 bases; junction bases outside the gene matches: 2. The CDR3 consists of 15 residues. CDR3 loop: CASSATSGRAETQYF. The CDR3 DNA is TGTGCCAGCAGCGCGACTAGCGGGAGGGCAGAGACCCAGTACTTC.

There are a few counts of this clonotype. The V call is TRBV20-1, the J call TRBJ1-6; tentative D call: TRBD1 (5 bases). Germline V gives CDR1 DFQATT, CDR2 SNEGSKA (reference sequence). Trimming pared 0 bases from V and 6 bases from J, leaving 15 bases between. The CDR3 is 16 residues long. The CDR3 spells CSARDRSTVLNSPLHF. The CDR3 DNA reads TGCAGTGCTAGAGATCGGTCGACAGTTCTTAATTCACCCCTCCACTTT.

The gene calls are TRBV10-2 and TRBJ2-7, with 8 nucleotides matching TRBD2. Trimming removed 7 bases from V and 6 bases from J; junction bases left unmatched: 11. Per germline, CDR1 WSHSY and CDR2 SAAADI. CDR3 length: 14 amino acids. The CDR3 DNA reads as TGCGCCAGCACCCTTAGCGGGAACGACGGCGAGCAGTACTTC. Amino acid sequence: CASTLSGNDGEQYF.

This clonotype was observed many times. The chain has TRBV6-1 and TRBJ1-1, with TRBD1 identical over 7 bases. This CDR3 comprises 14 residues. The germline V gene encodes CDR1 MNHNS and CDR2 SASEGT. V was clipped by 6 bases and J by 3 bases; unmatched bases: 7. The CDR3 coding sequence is TGTGCCAGCAGGTTACAGGGGCTACACACTGAAGCTTTCTTT. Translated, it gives CASRLQGLHTEAFF.

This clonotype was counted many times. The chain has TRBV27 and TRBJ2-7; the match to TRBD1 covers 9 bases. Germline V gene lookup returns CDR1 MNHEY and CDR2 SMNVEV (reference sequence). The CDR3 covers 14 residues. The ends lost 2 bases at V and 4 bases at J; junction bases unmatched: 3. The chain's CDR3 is CASSLKGQGYEQYF. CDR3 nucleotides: TGTGCCAGCAGTTTAAAGGGACAGGGATACGAGCAGTACTTC.

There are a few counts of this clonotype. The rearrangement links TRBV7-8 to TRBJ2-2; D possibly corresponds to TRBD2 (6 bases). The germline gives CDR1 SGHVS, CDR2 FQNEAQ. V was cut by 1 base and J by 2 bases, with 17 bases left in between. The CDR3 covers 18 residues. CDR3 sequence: CASSLVISGTINTGELFF. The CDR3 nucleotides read TGTGCCAGCAGCTTAGTGATTAGCGGAACAATAAACACCGGGGAGCTGTTTTTT.

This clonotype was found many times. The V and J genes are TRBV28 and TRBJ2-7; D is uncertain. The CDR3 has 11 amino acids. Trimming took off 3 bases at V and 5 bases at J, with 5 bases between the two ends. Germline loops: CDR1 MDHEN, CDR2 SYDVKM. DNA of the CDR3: TGTGCCAGCAGTTTTAGGGACGAGCAGTACTTC. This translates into CASSFRDEQYF.

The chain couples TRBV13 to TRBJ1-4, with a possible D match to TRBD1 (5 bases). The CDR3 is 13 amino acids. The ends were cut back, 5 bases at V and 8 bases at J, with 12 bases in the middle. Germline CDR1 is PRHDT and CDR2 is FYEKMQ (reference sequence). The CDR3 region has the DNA TGTGCCAGCAGCCCTACGGGGGACGAAAAACTGTTTTTT. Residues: CASSPTGDEKLFF.

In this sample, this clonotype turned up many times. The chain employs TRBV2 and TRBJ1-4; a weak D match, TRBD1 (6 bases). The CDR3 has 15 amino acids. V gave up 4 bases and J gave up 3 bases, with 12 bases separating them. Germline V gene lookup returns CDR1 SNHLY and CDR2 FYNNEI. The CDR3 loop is CASSATGWANEKLFF. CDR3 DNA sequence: TGTGCCAGCAGTGCTACAGGGTGGGCTAATGAAAAACTGTTTTTT.

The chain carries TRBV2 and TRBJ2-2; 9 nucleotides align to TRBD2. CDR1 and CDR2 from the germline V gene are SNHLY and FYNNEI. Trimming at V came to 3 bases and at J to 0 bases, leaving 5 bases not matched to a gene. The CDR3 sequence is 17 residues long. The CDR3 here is CASSEEASGTNTGELFF. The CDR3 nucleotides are TGTGCCAGCAGTGAGGAGGCTAGCGGGACGAACACCGGGGAGCTGTTTTTT.

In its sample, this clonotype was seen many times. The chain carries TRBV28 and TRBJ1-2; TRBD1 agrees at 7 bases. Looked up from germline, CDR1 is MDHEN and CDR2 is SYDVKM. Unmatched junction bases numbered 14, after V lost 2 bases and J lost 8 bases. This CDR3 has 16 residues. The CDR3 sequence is CASSLKLRSSGGGYTF. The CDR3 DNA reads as TGTGCCAGCAGTTTAAAGCTCCGTAGTTCAGGGGGAGGCTACACCTTC.

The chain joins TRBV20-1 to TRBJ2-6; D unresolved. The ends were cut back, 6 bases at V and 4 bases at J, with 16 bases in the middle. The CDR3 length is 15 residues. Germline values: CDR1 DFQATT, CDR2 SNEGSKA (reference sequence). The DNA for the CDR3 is TGCAGTGCGACCCCTAGTAAACCCGGGGCCAACGTCCTGACTTTC. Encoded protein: CSATPSKPGANVLTF.

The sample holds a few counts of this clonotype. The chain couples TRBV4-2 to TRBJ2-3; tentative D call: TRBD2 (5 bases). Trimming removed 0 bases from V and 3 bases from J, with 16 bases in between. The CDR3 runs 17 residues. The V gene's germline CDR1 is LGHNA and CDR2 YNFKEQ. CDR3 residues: CASSQDPFGGRTDTQYF. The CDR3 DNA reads TGTGCCAGCAGCCAAGATCCCTTTGGTGGGAGAACAGATACGCAGTATTTT.

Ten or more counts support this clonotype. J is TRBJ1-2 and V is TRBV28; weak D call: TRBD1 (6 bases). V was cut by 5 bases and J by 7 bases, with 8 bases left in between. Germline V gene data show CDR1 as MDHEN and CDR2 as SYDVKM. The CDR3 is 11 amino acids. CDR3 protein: CASSRDIGYTF. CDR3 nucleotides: TGTGCCAGCAGTCGGGACATTGGCTACACCTTC.

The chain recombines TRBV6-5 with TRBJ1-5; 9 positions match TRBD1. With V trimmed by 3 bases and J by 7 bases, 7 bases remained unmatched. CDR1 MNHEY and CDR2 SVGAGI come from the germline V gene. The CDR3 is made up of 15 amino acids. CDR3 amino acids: CASSYPGTGYQPQHF. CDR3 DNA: TGTGCCAGCAGTTATCCCGGGACAGGGTACCAGCCCCAGCATTTT.

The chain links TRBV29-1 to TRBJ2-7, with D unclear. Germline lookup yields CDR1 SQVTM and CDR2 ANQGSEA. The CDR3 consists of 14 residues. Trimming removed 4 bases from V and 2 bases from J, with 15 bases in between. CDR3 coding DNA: TGCAGCGTTGCACGACGCTCAGGACCCTACGAGCAGTACTTC. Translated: CSVARRSGPYEQYF.

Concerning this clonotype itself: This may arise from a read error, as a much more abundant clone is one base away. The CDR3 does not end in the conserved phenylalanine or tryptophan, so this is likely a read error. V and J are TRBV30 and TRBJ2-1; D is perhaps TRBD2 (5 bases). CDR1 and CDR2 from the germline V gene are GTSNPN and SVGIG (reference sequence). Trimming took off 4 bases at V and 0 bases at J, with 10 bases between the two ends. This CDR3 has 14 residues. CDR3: CAWKGSTSYNEQFI. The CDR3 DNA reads TGTGCCTGGAAAGGGAGCACCTCCTACAATGAGCAGTTCATC.

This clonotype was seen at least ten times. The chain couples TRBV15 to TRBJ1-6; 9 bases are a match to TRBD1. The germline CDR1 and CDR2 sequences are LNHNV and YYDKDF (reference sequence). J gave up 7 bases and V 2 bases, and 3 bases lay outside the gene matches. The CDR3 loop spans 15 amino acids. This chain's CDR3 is CATSRSGQGNSPLHF. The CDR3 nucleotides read TGTGCCACCAGCAGATCCGGACAGGGGAATTCACCCCTCCACTTT.

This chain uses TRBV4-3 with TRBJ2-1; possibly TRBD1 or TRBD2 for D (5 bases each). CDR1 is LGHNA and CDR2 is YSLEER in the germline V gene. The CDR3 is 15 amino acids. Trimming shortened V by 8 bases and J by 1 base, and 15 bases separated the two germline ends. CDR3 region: CASAVGVGSYNEQFF. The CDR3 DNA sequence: TGCGCCAGCGCCGTGGGGGTTGGGTCCTACAATGAGCAGTTCTTC.